Listed here are 12 T cell receptor beta chains from one sample, sequenced in a study of T-cell memory formation after mild COVID-19. TCRdb passed the 5' RACE reads through MiXCR, listing each CDR3 protein once. The repertoire holds 75,000 to 95,000 distinct CDR3 sequences, with more than 12% as singletons. The specimen sequenced was PBMCs or a T cell subset sorted from them (not recorded which). The receptors were sampled from a man younger than 30 who had mild COVID-19 (a few samples of this study predate the infection). Cell type and time point are not known.

This clonotype was found a few times. This chain uses TRBV4-1 with TRBJ1-2; TRBD1 aligns across 7 bases. With V trimmed by 6 bases and J by 6 bases, 4 bases remained unmatched. The CDR3 sequence is 12 residues long. The germline gives CDR1 MGHRA, CDR2 YSYEKL. Here the CDR3 reads CASSGGGDGYTF. CDR3 bases: TGCGCCAGCAGTGGAGGGGGCGATGGCTACACCTTC.

This sequence joins TRBV7-9 and TRBJ2-2; D might be TRBD1 (6 bases). CDR1 and CDR2 (germline): SEHNR, FQNEAQ (reference sequence). V was clipped by 10 bases and J by 2 bases, with 17 bases between them. This CDR3 comprises 15 residues. The CDR3 loop is CATQRGGPNTGELFF. The CDR3 region has the DNA TGTGCCACGCAGAGAGGGGGACCTAACACCGGGGAGCTGTTTTTT.

This chain links TRBV7-9 with TRBJ1-3, with D possibly being TRBD1 (5 bases). The CDR3 runs to 13 residues. Between the trimmed V and J ends, which lost 10 bases and 0 bases, there was a span of 10 bases. Germline CDR1 reads SEHNR; CDR2 reads FQNEAQ (reference sequence). CDR3 DNA: TGTGCCACCGGACACTTCTCTGGAAACACCATATATTTT. It encodes CATGHFSGNTIYF.

The chain joins TRBV14 to TRBJ1-4; D uncertain. The CDR3 has 18 residues. Trimming took off 0 bases at V and 5 bases at J, with 19 bases between the two ends. Germline V gene lookup returns CDR1 SGHDN and CDR2 FVKESK. DNA for the CDR3: TGTGCCAGCAGCCAAGATCCCTTCGACGCGGGTTGGAATGAAAAACTGTTTTTT. Residues: CASSQDPFDAGWNEKLFF.

The chain carries TRBV6-1 and TRBJ2-3, with D possibly being TRBD1 (5 bases). CDR1 and CDR2 (germline): MNHNS, SASEGT. V lost 2 bases and J lost 2, with 17 bases in between. There are 17 residues in the CDR3. CDR3 protein: CASSEIGAQAYTDTQYF. DNA for the CDR3: TGTGCCAGCAGTGAAATTGGGGCCCAGGCCTACACAGATACGCAGTATTTT.

This clonotype was seen just once. The chain carries TRBV6-5 and TRBJ1-1, with TRBD1 matching over 7 bases. With V trimmed by 5 bases and J by 1 base, 7 bases remained unmatched. This CDR3 has 15 amino acids. Germline CDR1 and CDR2: MNHEY and SVGAGI. The CDR3 nucleotides are TGTGCCAGCAGTCCACAGGGGAAAGGGAACACTGAAGCTTTCTTT. It encodes CASSPQGKGNTEAFF.

The rearrangement links TRBV15 to TRBJ2-7; D may be TRBD1 (6 bases). Trimming stripped 1 base from V and 2 bases from J, with 9 bases between. There are 14 residues in the CDR3. Per the germline V gene, CDR1 is LNHNV and CDR2 is YYDKDF (reference sequence). The CDR3 region has the DNA TGTGCCACCAGCAGAGTAGGGGGAACCTACGAGCAGTACTTC. This sequence encodes CATSRVGGTYEQYF.

This clonotype was found many times. The chain carries TRBV29-1 and TRBJ2-3; D is possibly TRBD1 (6 bases). CDR3 length equals 13 residues. V was pared by 4 bases and J by 1 base, with 9 bases between. The germline gives CDR1 SQVTM, CDR2 ANQGSEA. CDR3 sequence reads: CSVGHRGTDTQYF. The CDR3 DNA follows: TGCAGCGTTGGCCACAGGGGCACAGATACGCAGTATTTT.

A few counts support this clonotype. The chain is built from TRBV10-3 and TRBJ2-3, with 9 bases identical to TRBD2. Germline V gives CDR1 ENHRY, CDR2 SYGVKD. The CDR3 has 13 residues. With 8 bases clipped from V and 2 bases from J, the junction kept 2 bases outside the gene matches. CDR3 region: CAILAGTTDTQYF. The CDR3 DNA is TGTGCCATCCTAGCGGGAACCACAGATACGCAGTATTTT.

The J gene is TRBJ1-2, the V gene TRBV7-9; D is uncertain. The CDR3 has 13 amino acids. V lost 5 bases and J 5 bases, leaving 12 bases between the germline ends. Germline CDR1 and CDR2: SEHNR and FQNEAQ (reference sequence). Here the CDR3 reads CASSPSEAYGYTF. In DNA form, the CDR3 reads TGTGCCAGCAGCCCTTCGGAGGCATATGGCTACACCTTC.

This clonotype was detected a few times. V gene TRBV6-5 combines with J gene TRBJ2-5, with 8 nucleotides matching TRBD2. CDR1 is MNHEY, CDR2 SVGAGI, per germline. The V segment lost 2 bases and the J segment 5 bases; nucleotides outside the gene matches: 7. This CDR3 has 15 residues. CDR3 region: CASSYGTRRGETQYF. CDR3 in DNA: TGTGCCAGCAGTTACGGGACTAGGAGGGGGGAGACCCAGTACTTC.

This clonotype has more than one count but fewer than ten. V usage is TRBV13 and J usage is TRBJ1-6; 8 bases are a match to TRBD1. Germline trimming cut 5 bases from V and 10 bases from J; bases unmatched to any gene: 7. The germline V gene encodes CDR1 PRHDT and CDR2 FYEKMQ (reference sequence). This CDR3 has 14 residues. The CDR3 DNA reads TGTGCCAGCAGCGACGGACAGGGCCCCTCACCCCTCCACTTT. Amino acids: CASSDGQGPSPLHF.